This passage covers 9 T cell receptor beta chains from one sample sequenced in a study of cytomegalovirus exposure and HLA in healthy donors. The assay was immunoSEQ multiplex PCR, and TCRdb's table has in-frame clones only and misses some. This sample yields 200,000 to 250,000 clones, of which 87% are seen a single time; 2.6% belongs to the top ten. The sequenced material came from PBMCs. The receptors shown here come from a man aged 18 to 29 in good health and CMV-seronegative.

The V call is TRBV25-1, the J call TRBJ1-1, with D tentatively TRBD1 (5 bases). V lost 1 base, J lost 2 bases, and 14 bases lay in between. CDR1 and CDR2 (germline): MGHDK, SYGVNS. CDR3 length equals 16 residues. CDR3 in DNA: TGTGCCAGCAGTGAATCGGGGGTGACCAGCAACACTGAAGCTTTCTTT. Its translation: CASSESGVTSNTEAFF.

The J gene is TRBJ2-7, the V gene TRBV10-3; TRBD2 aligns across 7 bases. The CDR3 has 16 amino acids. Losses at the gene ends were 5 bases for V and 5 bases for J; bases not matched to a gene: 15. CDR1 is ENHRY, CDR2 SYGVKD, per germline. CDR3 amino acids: CAISNPRSGAGNEQYF. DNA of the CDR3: TGTGCCATCAGTAACCCCAGAAGCGGGGCAGGGAACGAGCAGTACTTC.

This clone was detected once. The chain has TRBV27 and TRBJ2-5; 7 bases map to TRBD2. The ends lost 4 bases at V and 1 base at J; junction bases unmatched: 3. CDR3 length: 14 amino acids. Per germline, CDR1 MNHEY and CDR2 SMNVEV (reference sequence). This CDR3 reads CASSSAGLQETQYF. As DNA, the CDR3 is TGTGCCAGCAGTTCAGCGGGGCTCCAAGAGACCCAGTACTTC.

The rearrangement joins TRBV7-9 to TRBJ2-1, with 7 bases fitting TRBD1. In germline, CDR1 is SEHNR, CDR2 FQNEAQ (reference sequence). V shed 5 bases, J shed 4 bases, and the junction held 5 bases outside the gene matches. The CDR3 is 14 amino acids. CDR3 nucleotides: TGTGCCAGCAGCCCCCCGACAGGGTACAATGAGCAGTTCTTC. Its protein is CASSPPTGYNEQFF.

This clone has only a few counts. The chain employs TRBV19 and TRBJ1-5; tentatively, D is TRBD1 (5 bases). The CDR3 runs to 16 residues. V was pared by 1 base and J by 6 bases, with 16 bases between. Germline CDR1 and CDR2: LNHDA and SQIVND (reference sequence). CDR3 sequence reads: CASSIGPGVYGQPQHF. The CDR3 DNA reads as TGTGCCAGTAGTATAGGACCGGGGGTCTATGGTCAGCCCCAGCATTTT. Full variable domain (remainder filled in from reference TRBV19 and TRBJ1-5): DGGITQSPKYLFRKEGQNVTLSCEQNLNHDAMYWYRQDPGQGLRLIYYSQIVNDFQKGDIAEGYSVSREKKESFPLTVTSAQKNPTAFYLCASSIGPGVYGQPQHFGDGTRLSIL.

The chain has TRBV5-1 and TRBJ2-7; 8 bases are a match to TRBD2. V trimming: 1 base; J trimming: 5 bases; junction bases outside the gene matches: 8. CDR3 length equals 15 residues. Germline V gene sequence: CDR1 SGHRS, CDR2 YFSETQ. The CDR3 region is CASSLSGTSRNEQYF. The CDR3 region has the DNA TGCGCCAGCAGCTTGTCCGGGACTAGTCGAAACGAGCAGTACTTC.

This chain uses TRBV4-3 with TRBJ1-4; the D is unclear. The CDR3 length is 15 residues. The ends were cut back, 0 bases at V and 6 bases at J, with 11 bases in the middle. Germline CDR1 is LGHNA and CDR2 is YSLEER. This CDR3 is CASSQDHGLDEKLFF. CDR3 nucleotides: TGCGCCAGCAGCCAAGACCACGGCCTAGATGAAAAACTGTTTTTT.

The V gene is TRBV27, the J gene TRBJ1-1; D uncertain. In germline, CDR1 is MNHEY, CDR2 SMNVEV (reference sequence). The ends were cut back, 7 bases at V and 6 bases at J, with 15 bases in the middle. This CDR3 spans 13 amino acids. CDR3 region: CASTTFGGAEAFF. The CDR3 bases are TGTGCCAGCACTACATTTGGCGGGGCTGAAGCTTTCTTT.

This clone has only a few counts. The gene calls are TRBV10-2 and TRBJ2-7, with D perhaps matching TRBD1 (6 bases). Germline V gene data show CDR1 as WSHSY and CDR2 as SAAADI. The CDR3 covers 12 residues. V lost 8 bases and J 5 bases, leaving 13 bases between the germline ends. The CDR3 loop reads CASGQGLNEQYF. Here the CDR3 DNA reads TGCGCCAGCGGGCAGGGGTTGAACGAGCAGTACTTC.